This T cell receptor (beta chain) emerged from a study of shared clonotypes between healthy human individuals. The table came from immunoSEQ multiplex PCR; TCRdb's copy has only in-frame clones and leaves some out. The data hold 1.5 million to 2.5 million clones, with about 95% observed a single time. This CDR3 is 13 amino acids long. Trimming pared 1 base from V and 7 bases from J, leaving 5 bases between. Germline V gene lookup returns CDR1 SGHAT and CDR2 FQNNGV. As defined, naive CD8 cells were CD45RO-negative and positively selected for CCR7, with terminally differentiated effector memory CD45RA+ cells excluded.

The chain combines TRBV11-2 with TRBJ1-6; no clear D gene. Input material: naive CD8+ T cells sorted from blood. This TCR derives from a man aged 18 to 29 in good health. The CDR3 nucleotides read TGTGCCAGCAGCTTAGGCAGCAATTCACCCCTCCACTTT. It encodes CASSLGSNSPLHF.